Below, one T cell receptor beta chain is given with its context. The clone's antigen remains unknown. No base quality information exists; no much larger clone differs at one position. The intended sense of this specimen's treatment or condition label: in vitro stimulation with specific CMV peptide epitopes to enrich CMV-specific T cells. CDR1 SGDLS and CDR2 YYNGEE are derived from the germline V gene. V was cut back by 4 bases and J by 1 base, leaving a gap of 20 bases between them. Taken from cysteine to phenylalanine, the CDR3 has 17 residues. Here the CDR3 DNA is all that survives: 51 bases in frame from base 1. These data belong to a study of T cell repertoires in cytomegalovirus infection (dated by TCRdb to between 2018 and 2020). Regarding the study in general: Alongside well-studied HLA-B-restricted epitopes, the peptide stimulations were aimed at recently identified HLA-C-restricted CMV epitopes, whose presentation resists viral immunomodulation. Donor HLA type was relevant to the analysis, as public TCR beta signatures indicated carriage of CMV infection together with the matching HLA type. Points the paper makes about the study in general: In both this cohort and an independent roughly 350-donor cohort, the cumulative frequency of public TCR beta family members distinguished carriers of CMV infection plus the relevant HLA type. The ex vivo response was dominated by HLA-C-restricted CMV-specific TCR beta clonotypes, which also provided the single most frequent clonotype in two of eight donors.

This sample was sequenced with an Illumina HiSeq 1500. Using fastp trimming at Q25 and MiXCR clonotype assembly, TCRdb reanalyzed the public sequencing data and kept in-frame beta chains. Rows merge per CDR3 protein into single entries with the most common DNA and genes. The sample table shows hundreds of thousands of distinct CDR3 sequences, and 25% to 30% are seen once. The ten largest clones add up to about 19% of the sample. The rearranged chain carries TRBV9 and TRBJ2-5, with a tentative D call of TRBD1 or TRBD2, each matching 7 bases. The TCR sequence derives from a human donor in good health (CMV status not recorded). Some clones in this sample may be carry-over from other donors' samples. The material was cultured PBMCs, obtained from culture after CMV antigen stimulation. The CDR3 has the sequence CASSPAGGVRLQETQYF. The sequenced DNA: TGTGCCAGCAGCCCAGCAGGGGGGGTCCGGCTCCAAGAGACCCAGTACTTC.